These T cell receptor beta chains were read from a single sample in a study of regulatory T cells in long-lasting Graves disease. Using its own MiXCR run on the multiplex PCR reads, TCRdb lists one record per CDR3 protein. Seen here are some 200,000 distinct CDR3 sequences, roughly a fifth observed once, and the top ten hold 12%. These sequences were also reported in another study, on T cells in Graves' hyperthyroidism and ophthalmopathy.

This material consisted of peripheral blood mononuclear cells (PBMCs), taken at new diagnosis, from a patient treated with antithyroid drugs. Every receptor here comes from a woman in her thirties with Graves disease. The CDR3 runs from the conserved cysteine through the conserved F or W. Each record gives: D gene, clone size, V gene, CDR3 length, J gene, CDR3 DNA, CDR3 protein. D genes are given only for firm matches. Some rows have no size entry. The others give once, few or many, or a class for an expanded clone.

TRBD1	many	TRBV30	15	TRBJ2-7	TGTGCCTGGAGTTGGACAGGGGACCCCCTCTACGAGCAGTACTTC	CAWSWTGDPLYEQYF
-	many	TRBV6-1	14	TRBJ2-7	TGTGCCAGCAGATCTGGACACCTCTCCTACGAGCAGTACTTC	CASRSGHLSYEQYF
TRBD1	many	TRBV28	14	TRBJ2-7	TGTGCCAGCAGCCCAAAGGGACAGGGATACGAGCAGTACTTC	CASSPKGQGYEQYF
TRBD2	many	TRBV2	17	TRBJ2-2	TGTGCCAGCAGGGAACTAGCGGGAGGGAGTCGGGCCGGGGAGCTGTTTTTT	CASRELAGGSRAGELFF
-	-	TRBV28	13	TRBJ1-2	TGTGCCAGCAGTTTTAACAGGGACTATGGCTACACCTTC	CASSFNRDYGYTF
TRBD1	many	TRBV28	16	TRBJ2-7	TGTGCCAGCAGTCCCGGTCTGACAGGGTTTTACTACGAGCAGTACTTC	CASSPGLTGFYYEQYF
TRBD1	many	TRBV28	14	TRBJ2-7	TGTGCCAGCAGACCCGGACAGGACTCCTACGAGCAGTACTTC	CASRPGQDSYEQYF
-	many	TRBV28	16	TRBJ2-7	TGTGCCAGCAGTTCCGACATTACAGGGATGATCAACGAGCAGTACTTC	CASSSDITGMINEQYF
TRBD2	many	TRBV10-3	14	TRBJ2-1	TGTGCCATCAGCAGCGGGGGGCTCCTGGGGGAGCAGTTCTTC	CAISSGGLLGEQFF
TRBD1	many	TRBV27	14	TRBJ2-5	TGTGCCAGCAGTCGGTACAGGGGGGAAGAGACCCAGTACTTC	CASSRYRGEETQYF
-	many	TRBV11-2	14	TRBJ2-5	TGTGCCAGCAGCCTAGACATGGCGTGGGAGACCCAGTACTTC	CASSLDMAWETQYF
-	-	TRBV12-3/TRBV12-4	16	TRBJ2-2	TGTGCCAGCAGCCTGACAGTACAGGCGAACACCGGGGAGCTGTTTTTT	CASSLTVQANTGELFF
-	many	TRBV6-1	15	TRBJ2-5	TGTGCCACCCTGATCGCGTTCGGGGCCGTAGAGACTCAGTACTTC	CATLIAFGAVETQYF
-	many	TRBV24-1	12	TRBJ2-5	TGTGCCACCAGTGAGCGTCTAGAGACCCAGTACTTC	CATSERLETQYF
-	many	TRBV27	13	TRBJ2-1	TGTGCCAGCAGTTTAACCGGGTACAATGAGCAGTTCTTC	CASSLTGYNEQFF